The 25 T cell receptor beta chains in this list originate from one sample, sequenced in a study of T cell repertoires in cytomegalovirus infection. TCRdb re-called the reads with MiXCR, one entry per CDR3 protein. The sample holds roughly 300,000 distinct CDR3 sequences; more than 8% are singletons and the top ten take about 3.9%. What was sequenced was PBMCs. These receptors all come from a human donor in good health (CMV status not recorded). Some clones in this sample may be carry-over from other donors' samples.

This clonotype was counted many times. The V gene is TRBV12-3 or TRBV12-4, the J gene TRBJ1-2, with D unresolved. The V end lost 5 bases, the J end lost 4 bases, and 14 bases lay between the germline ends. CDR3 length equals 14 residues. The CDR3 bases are TGTGCCAGCAGTCTGGCTGACCCAATCTATGGCTACACCTTC. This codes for CASSLADPIYGYTF.

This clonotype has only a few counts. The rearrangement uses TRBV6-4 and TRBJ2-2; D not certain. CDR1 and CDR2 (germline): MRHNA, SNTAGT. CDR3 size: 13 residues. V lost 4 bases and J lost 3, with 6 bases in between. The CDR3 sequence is CASSGGDTGELFF. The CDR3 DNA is TGTGCCAGCAGTGGTGGGGACACCGGGGAGCTGTTTTTT.

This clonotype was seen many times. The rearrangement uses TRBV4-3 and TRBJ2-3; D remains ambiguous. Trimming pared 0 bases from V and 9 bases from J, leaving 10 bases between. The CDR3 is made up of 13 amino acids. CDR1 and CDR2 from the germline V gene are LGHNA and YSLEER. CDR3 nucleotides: TGCGCCAGCAGCCAAGATCGGAACCCAACGCAGTATTTT. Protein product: CASSQDRNPTQYF.

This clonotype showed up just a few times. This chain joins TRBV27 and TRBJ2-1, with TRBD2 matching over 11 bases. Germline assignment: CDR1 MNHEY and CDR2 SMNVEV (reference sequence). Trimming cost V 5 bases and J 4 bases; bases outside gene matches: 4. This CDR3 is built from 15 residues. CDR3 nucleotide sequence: TGTGCCAGCAGTGCGGGACTAGCGGAATACAATGAGCAGTTCTTC. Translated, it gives CASSAGLAEYNEQFF.

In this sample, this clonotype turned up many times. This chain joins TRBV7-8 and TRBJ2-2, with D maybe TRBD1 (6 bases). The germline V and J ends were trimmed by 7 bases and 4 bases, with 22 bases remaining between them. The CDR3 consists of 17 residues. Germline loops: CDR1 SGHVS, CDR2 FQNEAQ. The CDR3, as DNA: TGTGCCAGCAACCGAGACGGTGGACAGTATAGCACCGGGGAGCTGTTTTTT. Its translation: CASNRDGGQYSTGELFF.

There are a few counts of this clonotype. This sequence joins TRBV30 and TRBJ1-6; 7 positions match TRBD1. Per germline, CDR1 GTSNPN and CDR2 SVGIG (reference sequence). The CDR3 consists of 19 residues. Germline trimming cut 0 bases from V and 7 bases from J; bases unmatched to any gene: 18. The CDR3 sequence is CAWSVRGQGGAGSNSPLHF. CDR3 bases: TGTGCCTGGAGTGTACGGGGGCAGGGGGGCGCTGGATCGAATTCACCCCTCCACTTT.

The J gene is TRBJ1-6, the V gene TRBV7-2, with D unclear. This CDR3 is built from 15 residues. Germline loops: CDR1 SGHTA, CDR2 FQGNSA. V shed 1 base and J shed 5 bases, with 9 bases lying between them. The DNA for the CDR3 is TGTGCCAGCAGCTTAGTTCGGGGAAATAATTCACCCCTCCACTTT. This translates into CASSLVRGNNSPLHF.

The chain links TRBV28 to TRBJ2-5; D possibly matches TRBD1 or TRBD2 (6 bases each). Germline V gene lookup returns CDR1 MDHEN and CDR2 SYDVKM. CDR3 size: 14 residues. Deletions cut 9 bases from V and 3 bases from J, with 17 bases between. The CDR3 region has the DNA TGTGCCAGTACTTACGGGGGCCCAGAAGAGACCCAGTACTTC. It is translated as CASTYGGPEETQYF.

The CDR3 region is CASSHWTAHEQYF. The CDR3, as DNA: TGCGCCAGCAGCCATTGGACAGCCCACGAGCAGTACTTC. This chain links TRBV23-1 with TRBJ2-7; possibly TRBD1 for D (6 bases). TRBV23-1 falls under the ORF class, with uncertain function. Deletions cut 6 bases from V and 5 bases from J, with 14 bases between. This CDR3 is 13 amino acids long.

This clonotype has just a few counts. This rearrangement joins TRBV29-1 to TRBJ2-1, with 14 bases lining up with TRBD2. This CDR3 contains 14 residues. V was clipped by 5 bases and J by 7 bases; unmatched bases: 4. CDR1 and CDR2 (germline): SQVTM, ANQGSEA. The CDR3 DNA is TGCAGCGTTCCCGGGACTAGCGGGAGAAATGAGCAGTTCTTC. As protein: CSVPGTSGRNEQFF.

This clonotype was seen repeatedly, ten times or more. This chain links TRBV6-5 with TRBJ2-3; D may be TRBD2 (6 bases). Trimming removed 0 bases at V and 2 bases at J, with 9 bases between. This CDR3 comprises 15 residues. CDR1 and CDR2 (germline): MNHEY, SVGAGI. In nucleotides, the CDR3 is TGTGCCAGCAGTTACTCGGGGGGACCCACAGATACGCAGTATTTT. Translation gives CASSYSGGPTDTQYF.

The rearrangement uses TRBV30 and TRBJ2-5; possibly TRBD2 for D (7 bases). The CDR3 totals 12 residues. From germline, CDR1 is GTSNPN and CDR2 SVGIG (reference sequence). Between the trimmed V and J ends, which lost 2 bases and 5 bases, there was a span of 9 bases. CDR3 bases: TGTGCCTGGAGTAGGGGGGGGGAGACCCAGTACTTC. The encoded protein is CAWSRGGETQYF.

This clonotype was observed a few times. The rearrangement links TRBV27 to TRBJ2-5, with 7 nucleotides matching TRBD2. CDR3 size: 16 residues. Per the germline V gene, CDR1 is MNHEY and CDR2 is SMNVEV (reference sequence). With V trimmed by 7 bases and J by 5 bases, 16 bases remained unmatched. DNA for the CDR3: TGTGCCAGCACCTTCCCGGCAGGGAGGGTGAACGAGACCCAGTACTTC. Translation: CASTFPAGRVNETQYF.

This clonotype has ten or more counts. The CDR3 sequence is CASSIRGDRAYEQYF. CDR3 bases: TGTGCCAGTAGTATCCGGGGGGACAGGGCCTACGAGCAGTACTTC. The V gene is TRBV19, the J gene TRBJ2-7; 9 nucleotides agree with TRBD1. Trimming removed 3 bases from V and 2 bases from J; junction bases left unmatched: 5. The germline CDR1 and CDR2 sequences are LNHDA and SQIVND (reference sequence). The CDR3 runs to 15 residues.

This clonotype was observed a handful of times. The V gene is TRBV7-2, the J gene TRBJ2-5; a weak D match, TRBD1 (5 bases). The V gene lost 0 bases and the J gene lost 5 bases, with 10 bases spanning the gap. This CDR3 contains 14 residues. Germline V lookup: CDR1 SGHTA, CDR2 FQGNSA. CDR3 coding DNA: TGTGCCAGCAGCTTAGCGGGGCGGCCGGAGACCCAGTACTTC. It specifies CASSLAGRPETQYF.

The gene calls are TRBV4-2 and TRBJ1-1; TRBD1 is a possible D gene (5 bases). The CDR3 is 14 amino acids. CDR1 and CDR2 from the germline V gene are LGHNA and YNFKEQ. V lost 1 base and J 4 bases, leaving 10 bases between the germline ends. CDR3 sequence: CASSQGGDLTEAFF. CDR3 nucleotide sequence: TGTGCCAGCAGCCAAGGGGGGGATCTCACTGAAGCTTTCTTT.

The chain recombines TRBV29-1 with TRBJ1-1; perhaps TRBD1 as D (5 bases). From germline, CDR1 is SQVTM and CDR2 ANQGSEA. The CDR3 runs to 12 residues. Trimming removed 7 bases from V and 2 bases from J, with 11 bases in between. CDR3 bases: TGCAGCGGGGGACGGTCCAACACTGAAGCTTTCTTT. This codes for CSGGRSNTEAFF.

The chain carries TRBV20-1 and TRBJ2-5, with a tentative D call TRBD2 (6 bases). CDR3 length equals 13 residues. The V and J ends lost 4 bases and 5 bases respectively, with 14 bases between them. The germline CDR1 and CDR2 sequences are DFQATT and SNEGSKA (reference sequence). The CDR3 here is CSAKRSGVETQYF. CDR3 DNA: TGCAGTGCTAAGAGGTCGGGAGTGGAGACCCAGTACTTC.

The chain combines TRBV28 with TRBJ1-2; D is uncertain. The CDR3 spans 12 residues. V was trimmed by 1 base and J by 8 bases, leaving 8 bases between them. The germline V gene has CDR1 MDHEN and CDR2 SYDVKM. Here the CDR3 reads CASSLLGSGYTF. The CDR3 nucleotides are TGTGCCAGCAGTTTATTGGGTAGCGGCTACACCTTC.

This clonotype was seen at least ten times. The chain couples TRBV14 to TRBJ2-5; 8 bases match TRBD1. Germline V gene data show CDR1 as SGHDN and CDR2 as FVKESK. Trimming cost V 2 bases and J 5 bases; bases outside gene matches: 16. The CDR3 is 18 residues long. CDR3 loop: CASSQISAVSDRVETQYF. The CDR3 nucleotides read TGTGCCAGCAGCCAAATTTCGGCCGTCTCGGACAGGGTGGAGACCCAGTACTTC.

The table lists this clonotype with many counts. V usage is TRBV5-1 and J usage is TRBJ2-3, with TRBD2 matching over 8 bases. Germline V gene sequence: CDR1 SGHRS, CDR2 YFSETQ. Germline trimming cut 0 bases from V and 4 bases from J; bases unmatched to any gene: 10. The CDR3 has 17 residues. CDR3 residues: CASSLAGGLAQADTQYF. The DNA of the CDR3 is TGCGCCAGCAGCTTGGCGGGGGGGCTGGCTCAAGCAGATACGCAGTATTTT.

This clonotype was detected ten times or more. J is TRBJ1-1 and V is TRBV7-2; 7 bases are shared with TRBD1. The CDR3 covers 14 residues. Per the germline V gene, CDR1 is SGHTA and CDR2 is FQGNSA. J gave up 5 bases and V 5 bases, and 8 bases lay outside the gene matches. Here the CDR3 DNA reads TGTGCCAGCAGCACCCGACAGGGTATGACTGAAGCTTTCTTT. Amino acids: CASSTRQGMTEAFF.

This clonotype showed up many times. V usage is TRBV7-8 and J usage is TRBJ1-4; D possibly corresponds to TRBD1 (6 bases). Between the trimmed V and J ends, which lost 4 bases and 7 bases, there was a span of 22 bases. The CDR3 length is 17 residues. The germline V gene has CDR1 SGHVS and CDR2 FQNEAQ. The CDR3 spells CASSSGPPTGSFEKLFF. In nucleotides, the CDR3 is TGTGCCAGCAGCTCCGGTCCCCCAACAGGGTCATTTGAAAAACTGTTTTTT.

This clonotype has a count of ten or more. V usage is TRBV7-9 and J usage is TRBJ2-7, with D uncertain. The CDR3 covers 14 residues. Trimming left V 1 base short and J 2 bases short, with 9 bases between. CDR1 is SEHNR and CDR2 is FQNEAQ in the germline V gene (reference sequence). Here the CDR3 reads CASSLGQRAYEQYF. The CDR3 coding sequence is TGTGCCAGCAGCTTAGGTCAAAGGGCCTACGAGCAGTACTTC.

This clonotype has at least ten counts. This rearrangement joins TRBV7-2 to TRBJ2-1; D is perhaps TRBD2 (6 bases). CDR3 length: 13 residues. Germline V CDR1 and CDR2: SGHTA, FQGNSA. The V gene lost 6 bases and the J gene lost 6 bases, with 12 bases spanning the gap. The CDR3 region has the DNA TGTGCCAGCAGGGATGGTAGCGGCAATGAGCAGTTCTTC. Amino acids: CASRDGSGNEQFF.